This T cell receptor (beta chain) was captured in a study of T cell repertoires in cytomegalovirus infection (dated by TCRdb to between 2019 and 2020). Broadly, across the study: Peptide stimulations targeted recently identified HLA-C-restricted CMV epitopes, whose presentation resists viral immunomodulation, together with well-studied HLA-B-restricted epitopes. Because public TCR beta signatures pointed to carriage of CMV infection together with the matching HLA type, the HLA type of each donor mattered for the analysis. Study-level results and caveats: The ex vivo response was dominated by HLA-C-restricted CMV-specific TCR beta clonotypes, which also provided the single most frequent clonotype in two of eight donors. Carriers of CMV infection plus the relevant HLA type were discriminated by the cumulative frequency of public TCR beta family members in the study cohort and in an independent roughly 380-donor cohort.

Per the publication, the treatment or condition label means: in vitro stimulation with specific CMV peptide epitopes to enrich CMV-specific T cells. The germline V and J ends show losses of 5 bases and 3 bases respectively, and no gene match explains 9 bases of the junction. Taken from cysteine to phenylalanine, the CDR3 has 17 residues. Kept here is only the CDR3 DNA, which spans 51 bases and is read in frame from base 1. Sequences MGHRA (CDR1) and YSYEKL (CDR2) are obtained from the germline V gene. Sequencing was carried out with an Illumina HiSeq 1500. In TCRdb, the public reads were trimmed at Q25 with fastp and aligned with MiXCR, with productive beta chains retained. Every CDR3 protein is listed once, alongside the most common genes and DNA of its rows. Counted in this sample were about 500,000 distinct CDR3 sequences; roughly 34% of them appeared once. The top ten constitute around a sixth of the sample.

As regards this clonotype: Its antigen target is currently unknown. Nothing much larger sits one base from this clone, and base qualities are not available.

The clonotype comes from a human donor in good health (CMV status not recorded). Some clones in this sample may be carry-over from other donors' samples. The chain is assembled from TRBV4-1 and TRBJ2-1; 11 bases in the middle match TRBD2. The sequenced sample was cultured PBMCs, obtained from culture after CMV antigen stimulation. This receptor has the CDR3 CASSKGIGTSGYNEQFF. The DNA sequence is given as TGCGCCAGCAGCAAAGGGATCGGGACTAGCGGCTACAATGAGCAGTTCTTC.